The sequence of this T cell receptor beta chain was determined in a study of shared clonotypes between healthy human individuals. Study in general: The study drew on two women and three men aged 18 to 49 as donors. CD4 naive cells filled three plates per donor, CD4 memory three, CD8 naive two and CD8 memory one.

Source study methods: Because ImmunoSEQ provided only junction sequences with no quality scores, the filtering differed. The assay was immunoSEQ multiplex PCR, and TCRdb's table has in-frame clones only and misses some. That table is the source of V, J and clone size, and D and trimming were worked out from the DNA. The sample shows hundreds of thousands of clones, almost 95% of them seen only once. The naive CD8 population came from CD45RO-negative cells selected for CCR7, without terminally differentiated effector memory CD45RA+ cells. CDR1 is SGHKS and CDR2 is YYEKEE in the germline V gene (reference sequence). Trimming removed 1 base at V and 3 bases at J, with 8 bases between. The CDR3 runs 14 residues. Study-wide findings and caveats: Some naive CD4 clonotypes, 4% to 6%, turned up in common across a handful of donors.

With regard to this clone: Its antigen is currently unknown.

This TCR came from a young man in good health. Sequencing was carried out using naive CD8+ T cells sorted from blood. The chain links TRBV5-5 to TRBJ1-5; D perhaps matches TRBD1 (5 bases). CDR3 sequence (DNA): TGTGCCAGCAGCTTGAACAGGTTCAATCAGCCCCAGCATTTT. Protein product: CASSLNRFNQPQHF.